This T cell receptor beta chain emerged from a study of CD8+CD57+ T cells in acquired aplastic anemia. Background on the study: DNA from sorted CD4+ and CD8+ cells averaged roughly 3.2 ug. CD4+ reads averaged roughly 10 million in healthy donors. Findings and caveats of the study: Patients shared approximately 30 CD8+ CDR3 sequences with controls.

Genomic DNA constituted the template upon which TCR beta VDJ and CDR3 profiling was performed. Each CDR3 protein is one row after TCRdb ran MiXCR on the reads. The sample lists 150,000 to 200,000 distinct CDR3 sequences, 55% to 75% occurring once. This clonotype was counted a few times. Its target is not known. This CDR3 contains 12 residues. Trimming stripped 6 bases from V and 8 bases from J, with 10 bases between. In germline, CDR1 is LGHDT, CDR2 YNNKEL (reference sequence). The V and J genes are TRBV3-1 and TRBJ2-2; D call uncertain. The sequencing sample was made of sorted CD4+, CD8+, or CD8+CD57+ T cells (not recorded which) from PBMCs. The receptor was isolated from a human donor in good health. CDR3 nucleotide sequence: TGTGCCAGCAGTCCGACCGGTGGGGAGCTGTTTTTT. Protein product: CASSPTGGELFF.